The next 19 T cell receptor beta chains were all read from a single sample in a study of radiation and T cells in renal cell carcinoma. Indicated treatment: treatment-naive control, cytoreductive nephrectomy. Measured with immunoSEQ multiplex PCR; TCRdb has only the in-frame clones, and not every one. Here the sample spans about 24,000 clones, about 62% being singletons. The sample here was tumor tissue, taken from a patient whose treatment was nephrectomy without radiotherapy. The receptors shown here come from a man aged 40-49 years with renal cell carcinoma.

The sample holds a few counts of this clone. The rearrangement joins TRBV19 to TRBJ2-1, with D unclear. Germline CDR1 reads LNHDA; CDR2 reads SQIVND (reference sequence). V lost 3 bases, J lost 10 bases, and 10 bases lay in between. The CDR3 has 12 residues. This CDR3 reads CASSIGSLEQFF. CDR3 nucleotides: TGTGCCAGTAGTATCGGCTCCCTGGAGCAGTTCTTC.

The rearrangement uses TRBV28 and TRBJ1-2; D is undetermined. V lost 5 bases to trimming and J lost 8 bases, with 15 bases between them. The CDR3 is 13 residues long. Per the germline V gene, CDR1 is MDHEN and CDR2 is SYDVKM. This CDR3 reads CASSPLENLGYTF. The CDR3 DNA sequence: TGTGCCAGCAGTCCTTTGGAGAACCTAGGCTACACCTTC.

This clone was seen just once. The V call is TRBV19, the J call TRBJ1-1; weak D call: TRBD1 (6 bases). Trimming pared 7 bases from V and 3 bases from J, leaving 12 bases between. This CDR3 has 13 amino acids. Germline assignment: CDR1 LNHDA and CDR2 SQIVND (reference sequence). DNA for the CDR3: TGTGCCAGTACCAACGACAGGTACACTGAAGCTTTCTTT. Translated, it gives CASTNDRYTEAFF.

V is TRBV4-2 and J is TRBJ2-1; 11 positions agree with TRBD2. The germline gives CDR1 LGHNA, CDR2 YNFKEQ. The CDR3 spans 16 residues. The V gene end was trimmed by 1 base and the J gene end by 6 bases; junction bases not matched to a gene: 5. The CDR3 DNA reads as TGTGCCAGCAGCCAAGTTACTAGCGGGAGCCCCAATGAGCAGTTCTTC. Amino acid sequence: CASSQVTSGSPNEQFF.

This clone turned up a few times. J is TRBJ2-7 and V is TRBV5-1; 7 positions match TRBD1. Germline V lookup: CDR1 SGHRS, CDR2 YFSETQ. Losses at the gene ends were 5 bases for V and 5 bases for J; bases not matched to a gene: 7. This CDR3 is built from 13 residues. In DNA form, the CDR3 reads TGCGCCAGCAGTAGAGACAGGGCCAACGAGCAGTACTTC. It is translated as CASSRDRANEQYF.

J is TRBJ2-6 and V is TRBV29-1; possibly TRBD1 for D (5 bases). CDR1 and CDR2 from the germline V gene are SQVTM and ANQGSEA. V lost 6 bases and J 0 bases, leaving 15 bases between the germline ends. This CDR3 is built from 16 residues. CDR3 sequence (DNA): TGCAGCGTGGTTGACAGACCTAACTCTGGGGCCAACGTCCTGACTTTC. This codes for CSVVDRPNSGANVLTF.

The CDR3 spells CASSSKTSSKNIQYF. The CDR3 DNA reads TGTGCCAGCAGTTCCAAGACTAGCTCCAAAAACATTCAGTACTTC. The chain links TRBV6-6 to TRBJ2-4; 7 positions match TRBD2. Germline CDR1 MNHNY, CDR2 SVGAGI (reference sequence). The CDR3 has 15 amino acids. V lost 4 bases, J lost 2 bases, and 5 bases stayed unmatched.

This clone was seen more than once but under ten times. J is TRBJ1-2 and V is TRBV15; 8 nucleotides line up with TRBD1. The CDR3 spans 13 residues. Germline assignment: CDR1 LNHNV and CDR2 YYDKDF (reference sequence). Losses at the gene ends were 5 bases for V and 8 bases for J; bases not matched to a gene: 7. The CDR3 loop is CATSSRTGSGYTF. CDR3 bases: TGTGCCACCAGCTCCCGGACAGGGTCGGGCTACACCTTC.

The V call is TRBV7-9, the J call TRBJ1-6; TRBD1 aligns across 7 bases. Germline CDR1 reads SEHNR; CDR2 reads FQNEAQ (reference sequence). This CDR3 has 14 amino acids. V was pared by 0 bases and J by 10 bases, with 3 bases of the junction left unmatched. The DNA for the CDR3 is TGTGCCAGCAGCTTAGCTCAGGGGGAATCACCCCTCCACTTT. The encoded protein is CASSLAQGESPLHF.

This sequence joins TRBV4-1 and TRBJ2-5, with D hard to call. V was trimmed by 0 bases and J by 5 bases, leaving 7 bases between them. From germline, CDR1 is MGHRA and CDR2 YSYEKL. The CDR3 spans 13 residues. The CDR3 coding sequence is TGCGCCAGCAGCCAAGACAATTGGGAGACCCAGTACTTC. It specifies CASSQDNWETQYF.

The chain has TRBV28 and TRBJ2-3; TRBD2 agrees at 14 bases. Unmatched junction bases numbered 3, after V lost 3 bases and J lost 7 bases. CDR3 length equals 15 residues. Germline V gene lookup returns CDR1 MDHEN and CDR2 SYDVKM. The CDR3 loop is CASSLTSGGAYTQYF. The CDR3 nucleotides read TGTGCCAGCAGTTTGACTAGCGGGGGGGCATATACGCAGTATTTT.

The rearrangement joins TRBV5-6 to TRBJ2-5, with TRBD1 matching over 10 bases. The V segment lost 4 bases and the J segment 5 bases; nucleotides outside the gene matches: 5. Looked up from germline, CDR1 is SGHDT and CDR2 is YYEEEE. This CDR3 comprises 14 residues. CDR3 sequence: CASSPGTGVETQYF. The CDR3 DNA reads TGTGCCAGCAGCCCCGGGACAGGGGTCGAGACCCAGTACTTC.

The chain carries TRBV4-1 and TRBJ2-4, with D maybe TRBD1 (5 bases). The CDR3 totals 14 residues. Germline V CDR1 and CDR2: MGHRA, YSYEKL. The ends were cut back, 3 bases at V and 9 bases at J, with 15 bases in the middle. The CDR3 nucleotides read TGCGCCAGCAGCCAGGGCAGGGATGTTGCCATTCAGTACTTC. Its protein is CASSQGRDVAIQYF.

This clone has just a few counts. The gene calls are TRBV7-9 and TRBJ2-1; 10 bases align to TRBD2. This CDR3 region has 14 residues. The germline gives CDR1 SEHNR, CDR2 FQNEAQ (reference sequence). The V gene end was trimmed by 2 bases and the J gene end by 9 bases; junction bases not matched to a gene: 4. In nucleotides, the CDR3 is TGTGCCAGCAGCTTACTAGCGGGAGACGCTGAGCAGTTCTTC. Residues: CASSLLAGDAEQFF.

CDR3 sequence reads: CASSPVRNYGYTF. As DNA, the CDR3 is TGTGCCAGCAGCCCCGTAAGGAACTATGGCTACACCTTC. The chain links TRBV7-2 to TRBJ1-2; no firm D call. Trimming left V 5 bases short and J 2 bases short, with 9 bases between. Germline CDR1 is SGHTA and CDR2 is FQGNSA. The CDR3 covers 13 residues.

This chain links TRBV5-1 with TRBJ2-7; D may be TRBD2 (6 bases). The germline V gene encodes CDR1 SGHRS and CDR2 YFSETQ. The V end was cut by 7 bases, the J end by 3 bases, with 17 bases between. The CDR3 covers 14 residues. The chain's CDR3 is CASSQRAEGYEQYF. The CDR3 DNA reads TGCGCCAGCTCACAGAGAGCGGAGGGCTACGAGCAGTACTTC.

A few counts support this clone. The rearrangement joins TRBV5-4 to TRBJ1-1; D is undetermined. Germline CDR1 and CDR2: SGHNT and YYREEE (reference sequence). V was shortened by 0 bases and J by 1 base, with 4 bases between the two germline ends. This CDR3 spans 13 amino acids. The CDR3 reads CASSLGPNTEAFF. For the CDR3, the DNA is TGTGCCAGCAGCTTGGGACCGAACACTGAAGCTTTCTTT.

V and J are TRBV5-1 and TRBJ2-7, with TRBD1 matching over 9 bases. Losses at the gene ends were 0 bases for V and 5 bases for J; bases not matched to a gene: 6. CDR1 SGHRS and CDR2 YFSETQ come from the germline V gene. The CDR3 is 15 amino acids. This CDR3 reads CASSLGDRVPHEQYF. CDR3 bases: TGCGCCAGCAGCTTGGGGGACAGGGTGCCCCACGAGCAGTACTTC.

The chain employs TRBV6-1 and TRBJ1-6; D uncertain. CDR3 length: 11 residues. V dropped 6 bases and J dropped 7 bases, with 4 bases sitting between them. Germline V lookup: CDR1 MNHNS, CDR2 SASEGT. CDR3 sequence: CASSTNSPLHF. The CDR3 bases are TGTGCCAGCAGCACAAATTCACCCCTCCACTTT.